What follows describes a single TCR beta chain. Antigen specificity is unknown. Germline CDR1 is SEHNR and CDR2 is FQNEAQ (reference sequence). This CDR3 spans 15 amino acids. This entry is derived from a study of monozygotic twins with inflammatory bowel disease. Findings of the study overall: Among IBD patients, TCRbeta diversity (inverse Simpson) was lower than in healthy co-twins. Fewer shared clonotypes with others were found in IBD patients than in healthy twins, especially with disease activity. Patient-specific immunosuppressive treatments may have made repertoires more variable.

Total RNA amounting to about 3,600 ng went into each TCR library. TCRdb processed the 5' RACE reads again and assigns one entry to each CDR3 protein, with no DNA. This table holds about 150,000 distinct CDR3 sequences. Material for sequencing was blood. The genes are TRBV7-9 and TRBJ1-4. This TCR derives from a human donor with ulcerative colitis or Crohn's disease, or a healthy co-twin of an affected twin (not recorded which). The CDR3 protein is CASSFGGQDNEKLFF.